This T cell receptor beta chain originates from a study of blood T cell repertoires in COVID-19. Across the whole study: Whether acute or convalescent, the COVID-19 samples came from the United States, Italy and Spain. In each case, the material was cDNA or gDNA derived from T cells, B-cell-depleted T cells, or PBMCs.

Measured with immunoSEQ multiplex PCR; TCRdb has only the in-frame clones, and not every one. The sample carries 150,000 to 200,000 clones, around 89% recorded once. The CDR3 spans 12 residues. V lost 6 bases and J lost 4, with 9 bases in between. CDR1 is SQVTM and CDR2 is ANQGSEA in the germline V gene. What the recovered Cohort 3 donors had was two negative PCRs, clearance, or symptom resolution. This clone was counted a single time. Sequences were obtained from PBMCs or T cells enriched from blood (not recorded which). The receptor was derived from a woman between 50 and 59 years old who had recovered from COVID-19. The rearrangement joins TRBV29-1 to TRBJ2-2; D not certain. CDR3 in amino acids: CSVLQLTGELFF. As DNA, the CDR3 is TGCAGCGTCCTCCAACTCACCGGGGAGCTGTTTTTT.